This TCR beta chain was captured by sequencing in a study of T-cell reconstitution after alpha-beta-depleted transplantation in children. The V end was cut by 4 bases, the J end by 1 base, with 14 bases between. The CDR3 is 15 amino acids. The V gene's germline CDR1 is MNHNS and CDR2 SASEGT. TCRbeta library preparation incorporated unique molecular identifiers. Each CDR3 protein gets one entry after TCRdb re-called the PCR reads with MiXCR. This repertoire shows about 900,000 distinct CDR3 sequences, roughly 31% found once; its top ten account for 28%. This clonotype was seen more than once but under ten times.

The sequencing here drew on PBMCs, mostly from graft donor cells, taken 360 days after TCRalphabeta/CD19-depleted stem cell transplant. The chain employs TRBV6-1 and TRBJ2-7, with D uncertain. The source of this sequence is a boy under two years old who had a stem cell transplant for SCID, so the T cells may come from the graft donor. CDR3 protein: CASSVDPMTSYEQYF. The CDR3 DNA reads TGTGCCAGCAGTGTGGACCCAATGACATCCTACGAGCAGTACTTC.